Below, 20 T cell receptor beta chains from the same sample are listed, as sequenced in a study of vaccination effects on CD4 cells after COVID-19. Sequencing used immunoSEQ multiplex PCR; TCRdb keeps in-frame clones, though not all of them. The sample consists of tens of thousands of clones, more than 75% of them appearing once. Antigen-specific CD4+ T cell clonotypes were called by their expansion after viral peptide-pool culture in ViraFEST. Culturing for 10 to 11 days preceded CD4+ T cell isolation. The infection with SARS-CoV-2 (confirmed by PCR) occurred in this person between March and December 2020. Their antigens remain unidentified. Specimen: CD4+ T cells from PBMCs cultured with HIV peptides, collected before COVID-19 vaccination. Subset noted: HIV-1 Nef peptide pool negative control/reference culture. These receptor sequences come from a human donor who had a prior SARS-CoV-2 infection.

The rearrangement joins TRBV6-5 to TRBJ1-1; D gene unclear. The CDR3 has 13 amino acids. Germline CDR1 and CDR2: MNHEY and SVGAGI. Trimming stripped 0 bases from V and 6 bases from J, with 8 bases between. The chain's CDR3 is CASSYSTGAEAFF. The DNA for the CDR3 is TGTGCCAGCAGTTACTCGACCGGGGCTGAAGCTTTCTTT.

V is TRBV27 and J is TRBJ2-1; D remains ambiguous. Deletions cut 2 bases from V and 7 bases from J, with 12 bases between. The CDR3 sequence is 14 residues long. In germline, CDR1 is MNHEY, CDR2 SMNVEV (reference sequence). The CDR3 DNA reads as TGTGCCAGCAGTTTAGATTACTACCCAAATGAGCAGTTCTTC. Protein: CASSLDYYPNEQFF.

The chain recombines TRBV30 with TRBJ1-1; 7 positions agree with TRBD1. Germline CDR1 is GTSNPN and CDR2 is SVGIG (reference sequence). With 8 bases clipped from V and 1 base from J, the junction kept 4 bases outside the gene matches. CDR3 size: 12 residues. In DNA, the CDR3 is TGTGCCGGACACAGGGGGAACACTGAAGCTTTCTTT. Its protein is CAGHRGNTEAFF.

This chain uses TRBV3-1 (or the pseudogene TRBV3-2) with TRBJ2-1; D possibly corresponds to TRBD1 (6 bases). Germline values: CDR1 LGHDT, CDR2 YNNKEL (reference sequence). The CDR3 loop spans 14 amino acids. Trimming removed 1 base at V and 4 bases at J, with 8 bases between. The CDR3: CASSQGQEYNEQFF. Written as DNA, the CDR3 is TGTGCCAGCAGCCAAGGACAGGAATACAATGAGCAGTTCTTC.

This rearrangement joins TRBV2 to TRBJ1-1, with D perhaps matching TRBD1 (6 bases). The CDR3 spans 14 residues. The germline gives CDR1 SNHLY, CDR2 FYNNEI. V lost 4 bases and J lost 1, with 10 bases in between. CDR3 residues: CASSGGTPNTEAFF. DNA for the CDR3: TGTGCCAGCAGTGGAGGGACACCGAACACTGAAGCTTTCTTT. The full variable domain, with the rest looked up from reference TRBV2 and TRBJ1-1, is EPEVTQTPSHQVTQMGQEVILRCVPISNHLYFYWYRQILGQKVEFLVSFYNNEISEKSEIFDDQFSVERPDGSNFTLKIRSTKLEDSAMYFCASSGGTPNTEAFFGQGTRLTVV.

This chain joins TRBV9 and TRBJ1-2; D is possibly TRBD1 (5 bases). CDR3 length equals 13 residues. In germline, CDR1 is SGDLS, CDR2 YYNGEE. V lost 2 bases to trimming and J lost 1 base, with 6 bases between them. CDR3 loop: CASSVDINYGYTF. DNA for the CDR3: TGTGCCAGCAGCGTGGACATTAACTATGGCTACACCTTC. Full variable domain (missing parts from reference TRBV9 and TRBJ1-2): DSGVTQTPKHLITATGQRVTLRCSPRSGDLSVYWYQQSLDQGLQFLIQYYNGEERAKGNILERFSAQQFPDLHSELNLSSLELGDSALYFCASSVDINYGYTFGSGTRLTVV.

V usage is TRBV18 and J usage is TRBJ2-2; 10 bases are shared with TRBD2. V trimming: 1 base; J trimming: 3 bases; junction bases outside the gene matches: 5. In germline, CDR1 is KGHSH, CDR2 LQKENI. The CDR3 is made up of 17 amino acids. The CDR3 region has the DNA TGTGCCAGCTCACCACTTAGCGGGAGGCCCTACACCGGGGAGCTGTTTTTT. It codes for CASSPLSGRPYTGELFF.

The chain combines TRBV5-1 with TRBJ1-3; 7 nucleotides agree with TRBD1. Looked up from germline, CDR1 is SGHRS and CDR2 is YFSETQ. J lost 2 bases, V lost 2 bases, and 1 base had no gene match. The CDR3 is 14 residues long. CDR3 protein: CASSLGTAGNTIYF. DNA for the CDR3: TGCGCCAGCAGCTTAGGGACAGCTGGAAACACCATATATTTT. Variable domain in full (rest from reference TRBV5-1 and TRBJ1-3): KAGVTQTPRYLIKTRGQQVTLSCSPISGHRSVSWYQQTPGQGLQFLFEYFSETQRNKGNFPGRFSGRQFSNSRSEMNVSTLELGDSALYLCASSLGTAGNTIYFGEGSWLTVV.

This clone was recorded once. The chain uses TRBV12-5 and TRBJ2-5; weak D call: TRBD1 (6 bases). This CDR3 is built from 14 residues. With 7 bases removed from V and 4 bases from J, the gap between germline ends came to 16 bases. Germline CDR1 LGHNT, CDR2 FRNRAP. DNA for the CDR3: TGTGCTAGTGCTTCCAGGGGTTTGGGAGAGACCCAGTACTTC. It yields the protein CASASRGLGETQYF.

This rearrangement joins TRBV5-1 to TRBJ2-1; D unresolved. CDR3 length: 15 residues. Germline V gene sequence: CDR1 SGHRS, CDR2 YFSETQ. Between the trimmed V and J ends, which lost 0 bases and 0 bases, there was a span of 7 bases. The CDR3 DNA reads as TGCGCCAGCAGCTTGGTTTCTAACTCCTACAATGAGCAGTTCTTC. Translation: CASSLVSNSYNEQFF. The full variable domain, rest sourced from reference TRBV5-1 and TRBJ2-1, is KAGVTQTPRYLIKTRGQQVTLSCSPISGHRSVSWYQQTPGQGLQFLFEYFSETQRNKGNFPGRFSGRQFSNSRSEMNVSTLELGDSALYLCASSLVSNSYNEQFFGPGTRLTVL.

The chain links TRBV6-5 to TRBJ2-7; D might be TRBD2 (5 bases). This CDR3 is built from 12 residues. V was trimmed by 5 bases and J by 6 bases, leaving 11 bases between them. CDR1 and CDR2 from the germline V gene are MNHEY and SVGAGI. The CDR3 is CASSPLRGEQYF. In DNA form, the CDR3 reads TGTGCCAGCAGTCCTCTACGGGGCGAGCAGTACTTC.

The V and J genes are TRBV30 and TRBJ2-7; tentatively, D is TRBD1 or TRBD2 (5 bases each). This CDR3 contains 12 residues. Germline V lookup: CDR1 GTSNPN, CDR2 SVGIG (reference sequence). Trimming stripped 5 bases from V and 3 bases from J, with 11 bases between. CDR3 sequence reads: CAWGGAGYEQYF. The CDR3 nucleotides are TGTGCCTGGGGGGGAGCAGGCTACGAGCAGTACTTC.

The chain has TRBV11-2 and TRBJ1-2; tentative D call: TRBD1 (5 bases). CDR3 size: 14 residues. V was pared by 1 base and J by 2 bases, with 8 bases between. Germline V gene sequence: CDR1 SGHAT, CDR2 FQNNGV. DNA of the CDR3: TGTGCCAGCAGCTTAGGCCCAGGGAACTATGGCTACACCTTC. Translating it yields CASSLGPGNYGYTF.

The chain combines TRBV24-1 with TRBJ1-2, with D tentatively TRBD1 (5 bases). Trimming took 6 bases from V and 6 from J, leaving 13 bases between them. In germline, CDR1 is KGHDR, CDR2 SFDVKD. This CDR3 is 13 amino acids long. CDR3 amino acids: CATSLAGGDGYTF. The CDR3 DNA is TGTGCCACCAGTTTGGCAGGAGGGGATGGCTACACCTTC.

The chain links TRBV21-1 to TRBJ2-7. TRBV21-1 is listed as a pseudogene. The CDR3 loop spans 14 amino acids. The CDR3 loop is CASSAPEDTYEQYF. DNA of the CDR3: TGTGCCAGCAGCGCCCCGGAGGACACCTACGAGCAGTACTTC.

With respect to this clone: In the same sample, other DNA sequences code for this CDR3. The chain is built from TRBV5-1 and TRBJ1-2, with D unclear. Germline V gives CDR1 SGHRS, CDR2 YFSETQ. The CDR3 has 12 amino acids. V was shortened by 0 bases and J by 7 bases, with 7 bases between the two germline ends. The CDR3, as DNA: TGCGCCAGCAGCTTGGACGCAAGTGGCTACACCTTC. It specifies CASSLDASGYTF.

The CDR3 DNA sequence: TGTGCCACCAGCGGGCTACCGGGACAGGGTCTGGGCTACGAGCAGTACTTC. Encoded protein: CATSGLPGQGLGYEQYF. The chain recombines TRBV15 with TRBJ2-7; TRBD1 aligns across 9 bases. The J segment lost 3 bases and the V segment lost 5 bases, leaving 14 bases of the junction unmatched. Germline lookup yields CDR1 LNHNV and CDR2 YYDKDF (reference sequence). CDR3 length: 17 residues.

The chain couples TRBV29-1 to TRBJ2-1; 9 bases are a match to TRBD2. Germline CDR1 and CDR2: SQVTM and ANQGSEA. The CDR3 is 13 amino acids. V shed 3 bases, J shed 13 bases, and the junction held 10 bases outside the gene matches. The CDR3 spells CSVERAGGSNQFF. The CDR3 nucleotides read TGCAGCGTTGAGCGAGCGGGGGGATCAAATCAGTTCTTC.

V and J are TRBV2 and TRBJ1-3, with D tentatively TRBD1 (5 bases). CDR3 length equals 15 residues. The germline V gene encodes CDR1 SNHLY and CDR2 FYNNEI. The V end lost 6 bases, the J end lost 8 bases, and 20 bases lay between the germline ends. In DNA form, the CDR3 reads TGTGCCAGCAGCCGACCAGGGCCAAACCATTACACCATATATTTT. Its translation: CASSRPGPNHYTIYF.

The chain joins TRBV7-9 to TRBJ1-3; D gene uncertain. Looked up from germline, CDR1 is SEHNR and CDR2 is FQNEAQ (reference sequence). The CDR3 has 14 residues. Trimming removed 2 bases at V and 1 base at J, with 6 bases between. The CDR3 sequence: CASSLRTSGNTIYF. The CDR3 DNA sequence: TGTGCCAGCAGCTTACGGACGTCTGGAAACACCATATATTTT.